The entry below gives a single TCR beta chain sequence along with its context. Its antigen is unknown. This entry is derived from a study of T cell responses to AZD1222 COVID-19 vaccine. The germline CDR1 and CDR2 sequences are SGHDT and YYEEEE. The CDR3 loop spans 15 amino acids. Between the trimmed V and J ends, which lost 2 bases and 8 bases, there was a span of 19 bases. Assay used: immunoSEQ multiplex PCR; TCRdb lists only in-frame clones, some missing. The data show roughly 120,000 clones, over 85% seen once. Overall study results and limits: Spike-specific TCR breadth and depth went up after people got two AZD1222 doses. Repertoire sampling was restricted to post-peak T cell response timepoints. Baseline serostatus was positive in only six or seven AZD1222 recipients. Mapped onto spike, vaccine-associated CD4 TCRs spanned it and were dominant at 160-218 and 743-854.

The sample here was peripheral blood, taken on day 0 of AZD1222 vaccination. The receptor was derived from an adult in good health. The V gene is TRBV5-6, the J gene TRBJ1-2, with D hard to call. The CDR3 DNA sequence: TGTGCCAGCAGCTTTTTCAGCCAGCGCTGGGGAGGCTACACCTTC. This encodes CASSFFSQRWGGYTF. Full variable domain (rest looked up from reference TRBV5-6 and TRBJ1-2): DAGVTQSPTHLIKTRGQQVTLRCSPKSGHDTVSWYQQALGQGPQFIFQYYEEEERQRGNFPDRFSGHQFPNYSSELNVNALLLGDSALYLCASSFFSQRWGGYTFGSGTRLTVV.